These T cell receptor beta chains were read from a single sample in a study of cytomegalovirus exposure and HLA in healthy donors. The method was immunoSEQ multiplex PCR; TCRdb's version includes in-frame clones alone and lacks a portion of them. The sample contains 150,000 to 200,000 clones, 75% to 90% of which appear only once. Sequencing input: PBMCs. The receptors here all came from a man between 18 and 29 years old in good health and CMV-seropositive. Each CDR3 is given with its conserved first and last residue. The D gene is left open where the match is weak. Clone size appears in some rows only: once, few, many, or a class for an expanded clone.

v_gene,d_gene,j_gene,abundance,CDR3aa,CDR3nt
TRBV19,NA,TRBJ2-2,NA,CASLHRERSPITGELFF,TGTGCCAGCTTACACCGGGAAAGGTCCCCTATCACCGGGGAGCTGTTTTTT
TRBV5-1,NA,TRBJ1-1,NA,CASSLGSIKGFEAFF,TGCGCCAGCAGCCTGGGATCCATTAAGGGGTTTGAAGCTTTCTTT
TRBV10-2,TRBD1,TRBJ2-7,few,CASSDVGQDYEQYF,TGCGCCAGCAGTGACGTCGGACAGGATTACGAGCAGTACTTC
TRBV27,NA,TRBJ1-1,NA,CASSVQAINTEAFF,TGTGCCAGCAGTGTCCAGGCGATAAACACTGAAGCTTTCTTT
TRBV11-3,NA,TRBJ2-1,once,CASSLRRGSYNEQFF,TGTGCCAGCAGCTTACGCAGAGGCTCCTACAATGAGCAGTTCTTC
TRBV6-5,NA,TRBJ2-2,many,CASRREATGELFF,TGTGCCAGCAGGCGGGAAGCAACCGGGGAGCTGTTTTTT
TRBV10-3,TRBD2,TRBJ2-1,NA,CAISESGLAGWNEQFF,TGTGCCATCAGTGAATCAGGACTAGCGGGGTGGAATGAGCAGTTCTTC
TRBV5-1,TRBD1,TRBJ1-2,NA,CASRVQGAANYGYTF,TGCGCCAGCAGAGTTCAGGGGGCCGCTAACTATGGCTACACCTTC
TRBV6-6,NA,TRBJ1-1,NA,CASSHEGMNTEAFF,TGTGCCAGCAGCCATGAGGGAATGAACACTGAAGCTTTCTTT
TRBV30,NA,TRBJ2-5,once,CAWSVRFSVQETQYF,TGTGCCTGGAGTGTACGTTTTTCGGTCCAAGAGACCCAGTACTTC
TRBV2,TRBD1,TRBJ2-3,NA,CASSEWDRGRADTQYF,TGTGCCAGCAGTGAATGGGACAGGGGTAGGGCAGATACGCAGTATTTT
TRBV5-1,TRBD1,TRBJ1-2,once,CASSPRTGPSNYGYTF,TGCGCCAGCAGCCCCAGGACAGGTCCTTCTAACTATGGCTACACCTTC
TRBV4-1,NA,TRBJ2-3,NA,CASSPRPGDTQYF,TGCGCCAGCAGCCCCCGGCCGGGGGATACGCAGTATTTT
TRBV5-4,TRBD1,TRBJ1-2,NA,CASSGPGQDYGYTF,TGTGCCAGCAGCGGACCGGGACAGGACTATGGCTACACCTTC
TRBV28,NA,TRBJ2-5,NA,CASSLPQGETQYF,TGTGCCAGCAGTTTACCCCAGGGAGAGACCCAGTACTTC
TRBV6-1,NA,TRBJ1-3,NA,CASSERQGSSGNTIYF,TGTGCCAGCAGTGAACGGCAGGGGAGCTCTGGAAACACCATATATTTT
TRBV2,NA,TRBJ2-1,NA,CASSEPPGANEQFF,TGTGCCAGCAGTGAACCCCCAGGGGCCAATGAGCAGTTCTTC
TRBV2,TRBD1,TRBJ2-7,NA,CASSVGPGQGSYEQYF,TGTGCCAGCAGTGTGGGTCCGGGACAGGGCTCCTACGAGCAGTACTTC
TRBV7-2,NA,TRBJ2-1,NA,CASSARVGEQFF,TGTGCCAGCAGCGCCAGGGTCGGGGAGCAGTTCTTC
TRBV11-3,NA,TRBJ1-1,NA,CASSLDLTEAFF,TGTGCCAGCAGCTTAGATCTGACTGAAGCTTTCTTT
TRBV9,TRBD1,TRBJ1-1,NA,CASSSRQGAYTEAFF,TGTGCCAGCAGCTCCCGACAGGGGGCATACACTGAAGCTTTCTTT
TRBV6-1,NA,TRBJ1-5,NA,CASSDMAGGYSNQPQHF,TGTGCCAGCAGTGACATGGCAGGAGGCTATAGCAATCAGCCCCAGCATTTT
TRBV6-5,NA,TRBJ1-1,few,CASSLDSTGEAFF,TGTGCCAGCAGCTTGGACTCTACCGGTGAAGCTTTCTTT
TRBV7-6,TRBD1,TRBJ2-7,NA,CASRALAGGLGEQYF,TGTGCCAGCAGGGCCCTGGCAGGGGGCCTGGGCGAGCAGTACTTC
TRBV5-4,TRBD1,TRBJ2-7,NA,CASSPDRGSGEQYF,TGTGCCAGCAGCCCGGACAGGGGATCTGGGGAGCAGTACTTC
TRBV6-1,NA,TRBJ1-2,NA,CASSGPSNGYTF,TGTGCCAGCAGTGGCCCCAGTAATGGCTACACCTTC
TRBV7-2,TRBD2,TRBJ2-1,NA,CASSLGGRTSGSYNEQFF,TGTGCCAGCAGCTTAGGGGGCAGGACTAGCGGCTCCTACAATGAGCAGTTCTTC
TRBV27,NA,TRBJ2-2,NA,CASSLRPRQDVRYTGELFF,TGTGCCAGCAGCTTACGCCCCAGACAGGACGTAAGATACACCGGGGAGCTGTTTTTT
TRBV4-1,TRBD1,TRBJ1-1,NA,CASSPLTGSTEAFF,TGCGCCAGCAGCCCTTTGACAGGGTCCACTGAAGCTTTCTTT
TRBV27,NA,TRBJ2-1,NA,CASSEHAGGNEQFF,TGTGCCAGCAGTGAACATGCCGGCGGGAATGAGCAGTTCTTC
TRBV7-2,TRBD1,TRBJ1-5,NA,CASSFGQANQPQHF,TGTGCCAGCAGCTTTGGACAGGCCAATCAGCCCCAGCATTTT
TRBV28,NA,TRBJ1-1,NA,CASSLPAMNTEAFF,TGTGCCAGCAGTCTTCCCGCTATGAACACTGAAGCTTTCTTT
TRBV5-1,TRBD1,TRBJ2-1,NA,CASSWTGVGEQFF,TGCGCCAGCAGCTGGACAGGGGTCGGTGAGCAGTTCTTC
TRBV7-3,TRBD1,TRBJ1-1,NA,CASSQDRAGTEAFF,TGTGCCAGCAGCCAGGACAGGGCTGGTACTGAAGCTTTCTTT
TRBV6-1,NA,TRBJ1-6,NA,CATNPRLSSPLHF,TGTGCCACAAACCCGAGGCTCTCTTCACCCCTCCACTTT
TRBV7-6,TRBD1,TRBJ1-5,NA,CASSPGQGGSNQPQHF,TGTGCCAGCAGCCCCGGACAGGGAGGGAGCAATCAGCCCCAGCATTTT
TRBV9,TRBD1,TRBJ2-7,NA,CASSVLRRDRVQYEQYF,TGTGCCAGCAGCGTCCTCAGAAGGGACAGGGTTCAATACGAGCAGTACTTC
TRBV7-2,TRBD1,TRBJ2-1,NA,CASSLPQGNEQFF,TGTGCCAGCAGCTTACCACAGGGGAATGAGCAGTTCTTC
TRBV12-5,TRBD2,TRBJ2-5,NA,CASGLVRASGLQETQYF,TGTGCTAGTGGTTTGGTACGGGCTAGCGGGCTACAAGAGACCCAGTACTTC
TRBV5-8,NA,TRBJ2-7,few,CASSLSGGAGEQYF,TGTGCCAGCAGCTTGTCAGGAGGGGCTGGCGAGCAGTACTTC
TRBV5-1,TRBD1,TRBJ1-4,NA,CASSPGTGEANEKLFF,TGCGCCAGCAGCCCAGGGACAGGGGAGGCTAATGAAAAACTGTTTTTT
TRBV6-5,NA,TRBJ1-6,NA,CASRETDSPLHF,TGTGCCAGCAGGGAGACAGATTCACCCCTCCACTTT
TRBV6-1,TRBD1,TRBJ2-7,few,CASSSGQGVLVSYF,TGTGCCAGCAGTTCCGGACAGGGGGTATTGGTGTCGTACTTC